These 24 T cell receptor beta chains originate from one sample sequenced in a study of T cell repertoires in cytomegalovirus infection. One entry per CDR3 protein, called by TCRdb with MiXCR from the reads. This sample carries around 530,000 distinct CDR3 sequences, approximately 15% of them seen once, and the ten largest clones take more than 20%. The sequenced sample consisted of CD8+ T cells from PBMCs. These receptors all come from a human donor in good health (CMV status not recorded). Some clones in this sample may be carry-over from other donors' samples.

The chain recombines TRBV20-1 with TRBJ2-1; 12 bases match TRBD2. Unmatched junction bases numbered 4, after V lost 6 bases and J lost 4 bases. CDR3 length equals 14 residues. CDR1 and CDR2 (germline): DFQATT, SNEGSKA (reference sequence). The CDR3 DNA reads TGCAGTGCCGGGACTAGCGGGTTATACAATGAGCAGTTCTTC. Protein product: CSAGTSGLYNEQFF.

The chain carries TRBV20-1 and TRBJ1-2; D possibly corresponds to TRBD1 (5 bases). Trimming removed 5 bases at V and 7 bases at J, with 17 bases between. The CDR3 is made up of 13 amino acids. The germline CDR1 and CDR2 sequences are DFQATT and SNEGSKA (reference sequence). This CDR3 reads CSAPPRGYPGYTF. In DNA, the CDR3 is TGCAGTGCTCCCCCGAGGGGATACCCTGGCTACACCTTC.

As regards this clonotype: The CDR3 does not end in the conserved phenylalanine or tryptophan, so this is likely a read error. CDR3 residues: CASSSRGGSSYEQYL. DNA of the CDR3: TGTGCCAGCAGTTCCCGGGGGGGTAGCTCCTACGAGCAGTACTTA. The chain combines TRBV7-9 with TRBJ2-7, with TRBD2 matching over 8 bases. Germline V gene lookup returns CDR1 SEHNR and CDR2 FQNEAQ (reference sequence). This CDR3 has 15 amino acids. Trimming cost V 6 bases and J 0 bases; bases outside gene matches: 7.

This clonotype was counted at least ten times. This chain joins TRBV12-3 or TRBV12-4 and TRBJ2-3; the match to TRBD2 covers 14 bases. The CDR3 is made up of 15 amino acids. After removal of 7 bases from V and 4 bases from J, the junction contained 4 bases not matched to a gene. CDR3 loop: CASTKGLAGADTQYF. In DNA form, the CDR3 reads TGTGCCAGCACCAAGGGACTAGCGGGAGCAGATACGCAGTATTTT.

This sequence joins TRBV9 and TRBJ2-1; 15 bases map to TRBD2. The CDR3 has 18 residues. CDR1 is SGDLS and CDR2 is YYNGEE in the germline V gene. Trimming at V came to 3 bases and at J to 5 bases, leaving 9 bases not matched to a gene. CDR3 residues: CASSEFPGLAGGNNEQFF. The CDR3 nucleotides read TGTGCCAGCAGCGAGTTCCCAGGACTAGCGGGGGGGAACAATGAGCAGTTCTTC.

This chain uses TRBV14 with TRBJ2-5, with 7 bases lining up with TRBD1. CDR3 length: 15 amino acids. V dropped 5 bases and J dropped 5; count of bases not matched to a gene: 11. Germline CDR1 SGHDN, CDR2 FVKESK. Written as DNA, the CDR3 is TGTGCCAGCAGCTCCCTCAGGGGGACATACGAGACCCAGTACTTC. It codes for CASSSLRGTYETQYF.

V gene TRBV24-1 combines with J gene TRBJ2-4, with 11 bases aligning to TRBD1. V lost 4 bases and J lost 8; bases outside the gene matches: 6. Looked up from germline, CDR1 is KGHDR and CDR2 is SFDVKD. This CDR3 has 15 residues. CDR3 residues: CATSDPGTGGDIQYF. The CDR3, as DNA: TGTGCCACCAGTGACCCCGGGACAGGGGGGGACATTCAGTACTTC.

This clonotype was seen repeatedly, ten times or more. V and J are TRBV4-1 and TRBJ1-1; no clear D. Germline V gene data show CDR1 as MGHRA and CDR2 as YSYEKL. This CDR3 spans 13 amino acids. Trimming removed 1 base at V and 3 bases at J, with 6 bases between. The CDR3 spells CASSQGSHTEAFF. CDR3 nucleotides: TGCGCCAGCAGCCAAGGGAGTCACACTGAAGCTTTCTTT.

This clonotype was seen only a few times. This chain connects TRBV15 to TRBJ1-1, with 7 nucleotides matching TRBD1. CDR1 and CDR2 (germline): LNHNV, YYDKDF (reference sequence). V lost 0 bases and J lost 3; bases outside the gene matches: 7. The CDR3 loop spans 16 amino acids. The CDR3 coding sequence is TGTGCCACCAGCAGAGATGGACAGGATTCGGACACTGAAGCTTTCTTT. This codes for CATSRDGQDSDTEAFF.

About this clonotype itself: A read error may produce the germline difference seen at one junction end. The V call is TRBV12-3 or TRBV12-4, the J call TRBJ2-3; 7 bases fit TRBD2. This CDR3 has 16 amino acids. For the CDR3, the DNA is TGTGCAAGCAGTCGTCTACGGACCGGGGGGACAGATACGCAGTATTTT. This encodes CASSRLRTGGTDTQYF.

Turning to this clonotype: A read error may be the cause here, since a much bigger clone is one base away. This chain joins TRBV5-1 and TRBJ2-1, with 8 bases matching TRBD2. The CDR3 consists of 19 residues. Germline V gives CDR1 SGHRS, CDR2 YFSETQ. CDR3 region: CASSYPVGLDFPSYNEPFF. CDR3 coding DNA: TGCGCCAGCAGTTACCCCGTGGGACTAGATTTTCCTTCCTACAATGAGCCGTTCTTC.

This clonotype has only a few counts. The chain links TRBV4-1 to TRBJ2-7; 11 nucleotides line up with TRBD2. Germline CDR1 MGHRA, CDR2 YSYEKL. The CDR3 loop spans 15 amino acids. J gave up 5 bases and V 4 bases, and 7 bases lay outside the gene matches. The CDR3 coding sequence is TGCGCCAGCAGCCCGTTAGCGGGAGGGACGAACGAGCAGTACTTC. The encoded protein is CASSPLAGGTNEQYF.

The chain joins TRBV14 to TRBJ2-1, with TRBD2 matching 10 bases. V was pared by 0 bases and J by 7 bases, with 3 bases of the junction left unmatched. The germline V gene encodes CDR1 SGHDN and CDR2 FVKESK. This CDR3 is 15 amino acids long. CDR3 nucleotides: TGTGCCAGCAGCCAAGAGACTAGCGGGTGGAATGAGCAGTTCTTC. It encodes CASSQETSGWNEQFF.

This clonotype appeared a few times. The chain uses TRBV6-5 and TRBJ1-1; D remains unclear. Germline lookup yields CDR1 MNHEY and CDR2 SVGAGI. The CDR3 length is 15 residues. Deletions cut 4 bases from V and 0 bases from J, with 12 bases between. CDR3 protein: CASSFHGRVNTEAFF. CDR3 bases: TGTGCCAGCAGTTTCCACGGACGGGTGAACACTGAAGCTTTCTTT.

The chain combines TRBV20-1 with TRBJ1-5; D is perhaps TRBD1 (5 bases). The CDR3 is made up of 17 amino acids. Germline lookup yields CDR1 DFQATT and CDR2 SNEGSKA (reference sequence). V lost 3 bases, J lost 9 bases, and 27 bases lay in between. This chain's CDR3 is CSAREKRDPAFGRPQHF. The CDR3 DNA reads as TGCAGTGCTAGGGAAAAGAGGGACCCTGCGTTCGGCAGGCCCCAGCATTTT.

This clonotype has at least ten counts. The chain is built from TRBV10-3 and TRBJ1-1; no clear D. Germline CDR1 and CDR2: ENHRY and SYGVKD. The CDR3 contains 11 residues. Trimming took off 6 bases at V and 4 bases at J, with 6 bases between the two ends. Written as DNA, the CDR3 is TGTGCCATCAGAGAGGGCACTGAAGCTTTCTTT. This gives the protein CAIREGTEAFF.

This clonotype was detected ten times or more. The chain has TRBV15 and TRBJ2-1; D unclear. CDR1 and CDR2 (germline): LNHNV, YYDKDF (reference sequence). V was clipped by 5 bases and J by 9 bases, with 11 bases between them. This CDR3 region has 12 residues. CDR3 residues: CATSRSISEQFF. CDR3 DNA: TGTGCCACCAGCCGTAGCATTTCTGAGCAGTTCTTC.

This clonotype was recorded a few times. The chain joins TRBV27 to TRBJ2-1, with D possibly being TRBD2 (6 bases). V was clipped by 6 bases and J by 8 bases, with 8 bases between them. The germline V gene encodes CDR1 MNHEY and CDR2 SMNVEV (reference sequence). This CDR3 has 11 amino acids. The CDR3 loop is CASRRGHEQFF. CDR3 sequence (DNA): TGTGCCAGCAGGCGGGGCCATGAGCAGTTCTTC.

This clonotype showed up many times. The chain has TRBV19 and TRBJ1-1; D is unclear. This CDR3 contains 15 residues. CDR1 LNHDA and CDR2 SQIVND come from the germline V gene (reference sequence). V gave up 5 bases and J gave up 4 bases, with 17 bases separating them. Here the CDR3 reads CASSPIIGMSTEAFF. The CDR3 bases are TGTGCCAGTAGTCCCATTATAGGGATGAGCACTGAAGCTTTCTTT.

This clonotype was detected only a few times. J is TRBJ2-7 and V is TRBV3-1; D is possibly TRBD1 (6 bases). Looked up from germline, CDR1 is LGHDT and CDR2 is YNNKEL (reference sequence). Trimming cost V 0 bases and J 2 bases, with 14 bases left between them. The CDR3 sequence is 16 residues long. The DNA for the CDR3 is TGTGCCAGCAGCCAAGATGGGGACATAGGTCCCTACGAGCAGTACTTC. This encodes CASSQDGDIGPYEQYF.

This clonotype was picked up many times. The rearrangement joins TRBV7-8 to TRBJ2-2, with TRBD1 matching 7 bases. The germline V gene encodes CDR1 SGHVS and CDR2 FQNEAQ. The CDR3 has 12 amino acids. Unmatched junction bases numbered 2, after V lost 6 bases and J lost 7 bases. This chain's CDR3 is CASRQGHGELFF. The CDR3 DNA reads TGTGCCAGCAGACAGGGGCACGGGGAGCTGTTTTTT.

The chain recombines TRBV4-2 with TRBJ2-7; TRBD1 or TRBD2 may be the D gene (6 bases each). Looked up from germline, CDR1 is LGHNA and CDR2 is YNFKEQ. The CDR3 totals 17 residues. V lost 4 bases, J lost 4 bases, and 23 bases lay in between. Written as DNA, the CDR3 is TGTGCCAGCAGCCGAGAATCCCCTCTTCCGGGGGCTTACGAGCAGTACTTC. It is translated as CASSRESPLPGAYEQYF.

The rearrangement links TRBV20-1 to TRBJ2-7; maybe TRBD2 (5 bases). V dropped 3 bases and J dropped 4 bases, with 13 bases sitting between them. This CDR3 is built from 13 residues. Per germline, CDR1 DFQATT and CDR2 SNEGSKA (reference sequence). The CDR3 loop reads CSASRLAHYEQYF. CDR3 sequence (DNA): TGCAGTGCTAGTAGATTAGCGCATTACGAGCAGTACTTC.

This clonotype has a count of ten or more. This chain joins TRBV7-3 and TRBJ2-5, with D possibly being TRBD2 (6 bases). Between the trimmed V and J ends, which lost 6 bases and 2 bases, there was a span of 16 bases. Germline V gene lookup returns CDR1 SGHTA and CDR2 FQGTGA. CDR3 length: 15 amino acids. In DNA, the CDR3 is TGTGCCAGCAGTTTGGGAGGAGGTGGGCAAGAGACCCAGTACTTC. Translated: CASSLGGGGQETQYF.